The next 6 T cell receptor beta chains were all read from a single sample in a study of blood T cell repertoires in COVID-19. Sequencing used immunoSEQ multiplex PCR; TCRdb keeps in-frame clones, though not all of them. The data show under 450,000 clones, 81% seen once. The material sequenced was peripheral blood. These receptors were obtained from a human donor with acute or convalescent COVID-19. The donor label of this sample is uncertain.

The chain joins TRBV7-8 to TRBJ2-3; 7 positions match TRBD1. Trimming took 5 bases from V and 4 from J; bases not matched to a gene: 6. Germline V gives CDR1 SGHVS, CDR2 FQNEAQ. The CDR3 totals 14 residues. The CDR3 region is CASSTPTGPDTQYF. The CDR3 region has the DNA TGTGCCAGCAGCACCCCGACAGGGCCAGATACGCAGTATTTT.

The rearrangement joins TRBV3-1 (or the pseudogene TRBV3-2) to TRBJ2-3, with a possible D match to TRBD1 (6 bases). The CDR3 totals 17 residues. In germline, CDR1 is LGHDT, CDR2 YNNKEL (reference sequence). Trimming left V 0 bases short and J 1 base short, with 14 bases between. The CDR3 reads CASSQDGLGAGTDTQYF. CDR3 nucleotides: TGTGCCAGCAGCCAAGATGGGTTGGGGGCGGGCACAGATACGCAGTATTTT.

The genes are TRBV29-1 and TRBJ1-2, with 7 bases aligning to TRBD1. The V segment lost 6 bases and the J segment 7 bases; nucleotides outside the gene matches: 17. The CDR3 sequence is 15 residues long. CDR1 and CDR2 from the germline V gene are SQVTM and ANQGSEA. CDR3 coding DNA: TGCAGCGTGGGTCCAGGGGGACCGACGACGGGTGGCTACACCTTC. This sequence encodes CSVGPGGPTTGGYTF.

This clone showed up just a few times. The chain is built from TRBV4-1 and TRBJ1-1; D gene ambiguous. The CDR3 has 14 amino acids. Looked up from germline, CDR1 is MGHRA and CDR2 is YSYEKL. Trimming stripped 2 bases from V and 1 base from J, with 8 bases between. The CDR3 nucleotides read TGCGCCAGCAGCCAACCGACAAGGAACACTGAAGCTTTCTTT. Translating gives CASSQPTRNTEAFF.

This chain uses TRBV18 with TRBJ1-2; TRBD1 matches 7 bases. The CDR3 contains 16 residues. Germline V gives CDR1 KGHSH, CDR2 LQKENI. V was pared by 8 bases and J by 3 bases, with 15 bases of the junction left unmatched. As DNA, the CDR3 is TGTGCCAGCACTCCCCTACCGTCCGGGACAGACTATGGCTACACCTTC. Translating it yields CASTPLPSGTDYGYTF. Together with reference TRBV18 and TRBJ1-2, the CDR3 gives the full variable domain: NAGVMQNPRHLVRRRGQEARLRCSPMKGHSHVYWYRQLPEEGLKFMVYLQKENIIDESGMPKERFSAEFPKEGPSILRIQQVVRGDSAAYFCASTPLPSGTDYGYTFGSGTRLTVV.

This clone occurred once. CDR3 sequence (DNA): TGCGCCAGCAGTCCATCGGGACTAGCGGGGGGAGAGCAGTACTTC. This sequence encodes CASSPSGLAGGEQYF. This chain connects TRBV5-1 to TRBJ2-7; 15 bases map to TRBD2. The V and J ends lost 5 bases and 7 bases, in that order; junction bases with no gene match: 7. The CDR3 extends over 15 amino acids. Germline V gene lookup returns CDR1 SGHRS and CDR2 YFSETQ.